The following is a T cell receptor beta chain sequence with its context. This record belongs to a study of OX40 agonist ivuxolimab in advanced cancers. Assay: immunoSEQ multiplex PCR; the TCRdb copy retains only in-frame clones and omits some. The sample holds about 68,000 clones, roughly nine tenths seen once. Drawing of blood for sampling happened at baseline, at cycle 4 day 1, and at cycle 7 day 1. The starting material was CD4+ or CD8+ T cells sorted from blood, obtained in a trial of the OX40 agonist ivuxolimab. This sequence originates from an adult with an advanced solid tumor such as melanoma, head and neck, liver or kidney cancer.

The CDR3 loop is CASSPSIGTYEQYF. The CDR3 coding sequence is TGTGCCAGCAGCCCCAGTATCGGGACCTACGAGCAGTACTTC. J is TRBJ2-7 and V is TRBV6-5; weak D call: TRBD2 (5 bases). The CDR3 covers 14 residues. Trimming shortened V by 6 bases and J by 2 bases, and 14 bases separated the two germline ends. CDR1 and CDR2 (germline): MNHEY, SVGAGI.